This T cell receptor (beta chain) was sequenced in a study of blood T cell repertoires in COVID-19. Study information: The United States, Italy and Spain provided the acute and convalescent COVID-19 samples. Sources were T cells, B-cell-depleted T cells, or PBMCs; the material itself was cDNA or gDNA.

Germline-derived CDR1 and CDR2 are SQVTM and ANQGSEA. Trimming pared 1 base from V and 1 base from J, leaving 7 bases between. This CDR3 comprises 13 residues. Per the original methods: Nucleated cell number was recorded as an estimate derived from reference gene primer amplification. Generated by immunoSEQ multiplex PCR, the TCRdb table keeps only in-frame clones and is missing some. V, J and clone size derive from that table, while D and trimming were established from the DNA sequence. This repertoire shows 88,000 or so clones, around 80% found once; its top ten account for about 12%. The specimen was peripheral blood. The chain is built from TRBV29-1 and TRBJ1-2; no clear D. The TCR was taken from a man older than 75 with acute or convalescent COVID-19. For the CDR3, the DNA is TGCAGCGTTGAAGGGAGAGATAACTATGGCTACACCTTC. Protein: CSVEGRDNYGYTF. Based on the CDR3 plus reference TRBV29-1 and TRBJ1-2, the full variable domain is SAVISQKPSRDICQRGTSLTIQCQVDSQVTMMFWYRQQPGQSLTLIATANQGSEATYESGFVIDKFPISRPNLTFSTLTVSNMSPEDSSIYLCSVEGRDNYGYTFGSGTRLTVV.